This paragraph reports one T cell receptor beta chain. Assay: immunoSEQ multiplex PCR; the TCRdb copy retains only in-frame clones and omits some. The sample shows roughly 70,000 clones, approximately 92% of them seen only once. The ends lost 4 bases at V and 5 bases at J; junction bases unmatched: 16. Germline V CDR1 and CDR2: ENHRY, SYGVKD. The CDR3 length is 20 residues. The sample is drawn from a study of T cell changes during pregnancy in multiple sclerosis. The sequences come from peripheral blood, collected before pregnancy. This chain connects TRBV10-3 to TRBJ2-1; TRBD2 aligns across 14 bases. This clonotype was sampled from a female donor with multiple sclerosis, enrolled in a pregnancy study. CDR3 residues: CAISAPHSSGTSGRNNEQFF. CDR3 sequence (DNA): TGTGCCATCAGTGCGCCTCATTCTTCTGGGACTAGCGGGAGAAACAATGAGCAGTTCTTC.